The T cell receptor (beta chain) under discussion was sequenced for a study of T-cell reconstitution after alpha-beta-depleted transplantation in children. The CDR3 runs 18 residues. The V and J ends lost 0 bases and 8 bases respectively, with 23 bases between them. The germline gives CDR1 MNHEY, CDR2 SMNVEV (reference sequence). Unique molecular identifiers were incorporated during preparation of the TCRbeta library. TCRdb analysed the PCR reads with MiXCR anew, one entry per CDR3 protein. The sample has 300,000 to 400,000 distinct CDR3 sequences, 15% to 20% seen once; the top ten hold around 38%. Whole-study findings and limits: Expanded graft clones, several hundred of them, were reportedly the source of alpha-beta T cells about two months after transplant.

This clonotype has only a few counts. Its antigen remains unidentified. The sample was PBMCs, mostly from graft donor cells, taken 360 days after TCRalphabeta/CD19-depleted stem cell transplant. The receptor comes from a male patient aged 2-10 years who had a stem cell transplant for acute lymphoblastic leukemia, so the T cells may come from the graft donor. The chain recombines TRBV27 with TRBJ2-1; tentatively, D is TRBD2 (6 bases). CDR3 sequence (DNA): TGTGCCAGCAGTTTATCAAGGACCCCGACTAGACTGCACGATGAGCAGTTCTTC. It yields the protein CASSLSRTPTRLHDEQFF.